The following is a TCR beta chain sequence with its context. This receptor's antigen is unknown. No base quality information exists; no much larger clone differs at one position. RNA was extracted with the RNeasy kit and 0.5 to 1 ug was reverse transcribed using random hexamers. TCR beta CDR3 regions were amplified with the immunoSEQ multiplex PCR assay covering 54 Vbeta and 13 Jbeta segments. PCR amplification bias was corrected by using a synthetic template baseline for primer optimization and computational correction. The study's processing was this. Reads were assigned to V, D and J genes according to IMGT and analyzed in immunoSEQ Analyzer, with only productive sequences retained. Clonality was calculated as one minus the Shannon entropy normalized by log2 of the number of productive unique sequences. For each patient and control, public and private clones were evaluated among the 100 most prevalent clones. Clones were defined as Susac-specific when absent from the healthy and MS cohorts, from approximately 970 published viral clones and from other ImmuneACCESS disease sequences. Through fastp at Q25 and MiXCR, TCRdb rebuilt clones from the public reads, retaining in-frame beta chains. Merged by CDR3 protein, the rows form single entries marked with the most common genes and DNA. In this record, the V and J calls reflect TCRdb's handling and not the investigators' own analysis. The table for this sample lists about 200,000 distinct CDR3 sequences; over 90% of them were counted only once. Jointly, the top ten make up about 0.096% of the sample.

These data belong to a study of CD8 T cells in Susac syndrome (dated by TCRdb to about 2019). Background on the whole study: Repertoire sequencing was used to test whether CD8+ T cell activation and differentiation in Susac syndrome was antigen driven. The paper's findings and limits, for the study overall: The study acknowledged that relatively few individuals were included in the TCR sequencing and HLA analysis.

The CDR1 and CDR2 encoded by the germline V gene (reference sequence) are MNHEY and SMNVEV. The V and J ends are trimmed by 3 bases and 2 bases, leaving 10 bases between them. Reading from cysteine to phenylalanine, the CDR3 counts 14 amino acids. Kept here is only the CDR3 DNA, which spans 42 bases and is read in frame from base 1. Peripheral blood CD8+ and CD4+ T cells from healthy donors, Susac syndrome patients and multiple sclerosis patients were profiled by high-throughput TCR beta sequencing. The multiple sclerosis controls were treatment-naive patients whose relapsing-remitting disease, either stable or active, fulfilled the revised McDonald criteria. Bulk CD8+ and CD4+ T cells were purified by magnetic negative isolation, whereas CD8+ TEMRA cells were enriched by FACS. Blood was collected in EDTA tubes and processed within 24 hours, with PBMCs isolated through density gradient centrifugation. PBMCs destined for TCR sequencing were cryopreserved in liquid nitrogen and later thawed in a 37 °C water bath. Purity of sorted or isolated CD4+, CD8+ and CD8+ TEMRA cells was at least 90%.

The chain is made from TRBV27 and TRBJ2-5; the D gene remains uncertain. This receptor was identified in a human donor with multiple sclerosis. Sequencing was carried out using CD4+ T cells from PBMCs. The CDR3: CASSFMGSQETQYF. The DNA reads TGTGCCAGCAGTTTTATGGGCAGTCAAGAGACCCAGTACTTC.